Presented here are 19 T cell receptor beta chains from one specimen sequenced in a study of cytomegalovirus exposure and HLA in healthy donors. PCR amplification relied on 60 Vbeta primers (plus 13 Jbeta primers). Some clones are missing from TCRdb's copy, which holds only in-frame ones; the method was immunoSEQ multiplex PCR. Here the sample spans roughly 110,000 clones, roughly 80% being singletons. Sample: PBMCs. These receptor sequences come from a man between 50 and 59 years old in good health and CMV-seronegative.

This clone was seen only once. The chain carries TRBV30 and TRBJ1-2; D possibly corresponds to TRBD1 (5 bases). Germline assignment: CDR1 GTSNPN and CDR2 SVGIG (reference sequence). V dropped 8 bases and J dropped 8 bases, with 12 bases sitting between them. The CDR3 is 10 residues long. The CDR3 sequence is CARHGGGYTF. CDR3 DNA: TGTGCCCGACACGGGGGGGGCTACACCTTC. The variable domain in full, with the rest retrieved from reference TRBV30 and TRBJ1-2, is SQTIHQWPATLVQPVGSPLSLECTVEGTSNPNLYWYRQAAGRGLQLLFYSVGIGQISSEVPQNLSASRPQDRQFILSSKKLLLSDSGFYLCARHGGGYTFGSGTRLTVV.

This clone showed up just a few times. The rearrangement joins TRBV7-9 to TRBJ1-2; D is unclear. The CDR3 totals 14 residues. The V end lost 5 bases, the J end lost 4 bases, and 14 bases lay between the germline ends. The germline CDR1 and CDR2 sequences are SEHNR and FQNEAQ (reference sequence). The CDR3 bases are TGTGCCAGCAGCATTATCCGAGGGATCTATGGCTACACCTTC. Encoded protein: CASSIIRGIYGYTF.

The chain uses TRBV4-1 and TRBJ2-1, with D perhaps TRBD1 (5 bases). This CDR3 comprises 17 residues. Trimming stripped 1 base from V and 4 bases from J, with 17 bases between. Germline V gives CDR1 MGHRA, CDR2 YSYEKL. Here the CDR3 DNA reads TGCGCCAGCAGCCAAGTTCAAGGGGCGATAAAATACAATGAGCAGTTCTTC. Translating gives CASSQVQGAIKYNEQFF.

J is TRBJ1-2 and V is TRBV29-1, with TRBD1 identical over 7 bases. This CDR3 has 13 residues. Germline assignment: CDR1 SQVTM and CDR2 ANQGSEA. The J segment lost 7 bases and the V segment lost 7 bases, leaving 12 bases of the junction unmatched. The CDR3 is CSAHSDRMGGYTF. The CDR3 DNA is TGCAGCGCTCACTCGGACAGGATGGGTGGCTACACCTTC. Filled out from reference TRBV29-1 and TRBJ1-2, the complete variable domain reads SAVISQKPSRDICQRGTSLTIQCQVDSQVTMMFWYRQQPGQSLTLIATANQGSEATYESGFVIDKFPISRPNLTFSTLTVSNMSPEDSSIYLCSAHSDRMGGYTFGSGTRLTVV.

This sequence joins TRBV21-1 and TRBJ1-4. TRBV21-1 is annotated as a pseudogene. This CDR3 region has 15 residues. In DNA, the CDR3 is TGTGCCAGCAGCAAATGGGCGGGGGCGCACGAAAAACTGTTTTTT. It encodes CASSKWAGAHEKLFF.

The rearrangement uses TRBV15 and TRBJ2-7; no clear D gene. V lost 3 bases and J 3 bases, leaving 18 bases between the germline ends. Germline loops: CDR1 LNHNV, CDR2 YYDKDF (reference sequence). The CDR3 loop spans 16 amino acids. CDR3 sequence (DNA): TGTGCCACCAGCAGGGCCCCTTTCGCGAGGAGCTACGAGCAGTACTTC. Translated, it gives CATSRAPFARSYEQYF.

This rearrangement joins TRBV15 to TRBJ2-3; 7 nucleotides line up with TRBD1. The V and J ends lost 3 bases and 2 bases, in that order; junction bases with no gene match: 8. The CDR3 contains 16 residues. Germline values: CDR1 LNHNV, CDR2 YYDKDF (reference sequence). The CDR3 sequence: CATSRRQGAHTDTQYF. CDR3 nucleotides: TGTGCCACCAGCAGGCGACAGGGAGCCCACACAGATACGCAGTATTTT.

This clone was counted only a few times. The chain is built from TRBV7-8 and TRBJ1-2, with 7 bases matching TRBD1. V was clipped by 5 bases and J by 2 bases; unmatched bases: 11. The CDR3 length is 16 residues. CDR1 and CDR2 from the germline V gene are SGHVS and FQNEAQ. In DNA form, the CDR3 reads TGTGCCAGCAGCCAGAGGGCCGGGACAGCAAACTATGGCTACACCTTC. This translates into CASSQRAGTANYGYTF.

This clone has only a few counts. The chain couples TRBV6-4 to TRBJ1-1; TRBD1 matches 8 bases. V shed 0 bases, J shed 9 bases, and the junction held 9 bases outside the gene matches. CDR1 and CDR2 from the germline V gene are MRHNA and SNTAGT. The CDR3 is 15 amino acids. The CDR3 is CASSDSIGQGTQAFF. In DNA, the CDR3 is TGTGCCAGCAGTGACTCGATAGGACAGGGCACCCAAGCTTTCTTT.

The rearrangement uses TRBV7-2 and TRBJ1-1; TRBD1 aligns across 7 bases. This CDR3 comprises 15 residues. Germline loops: CDR1 SGHTA, CDR2 FQGNSA. V was clipped by 0 bases and J by 6 bases; unmatched bases: 7. This chain's CDR3 is CASSLAGQILPEAFF. The DNA for the CDR3 is TGTGCCAGCAGCTTAGCGGGACAGATCCTCCCTGAAGCTTTCTTT.

In its sample, this clone was seen a few times. For the CDR3, the DNA is TGCGCCAGCAGTGACAGGGGGGACACAGATACGCAGTATTTT. It specifies CASSDRGDTDTQYF. The rearrangement links TRBV10-2 to TRBJ2-3, with TRBD1 as a possible D gene (7 bases). The CDR3 totals 14 residues. Germline CDR1 and CDR2: WSHSY and SAAADI. Trimming took 3 bases from V and 2 from J, leaving 9 bases between them.

J is TRBJ1-6 and V is TRBV15, with TRBD1 identical over 8 bases. The germline V gene encodes CDR1 LNHNV and CDR2 YYDKDF (reference sequence). The length of the CDR3 is 16 residues. Germline trimming cut 0 bases from V and 5 bases from J; bases unmatched to any gene: 3. Here the CDR3 DNA reads TGTGCCACCAGCAGAGATTTGGGACAGGATAATTCACCCCTCCACTTT. The encoded protein is CATSRDLGQDNSPLHF.

The chain recombines TRBV7-2 with TRBJ1-2, with D possibly being TRBD1 (6 bases). Trimming pared 2 bases from V and 1 base from J, leaving 14 bases between. There are 16 residues in the CDR3. From germline, CDR1 is SGHTA and CDR2 FQGNSA. The CDR3 loop reads CASSLPDRTFNYGYTF. The CDR3 DNA sequence: TGTGCCAGCAGCTTACCCGACAGGACCTTTAACTATGGCTACACCTTC.

This chain uses TRBV29-1 with TRBJ2-7, with D unclear. This CDR3 is built from 13 residues. Germline V CDR1 and CDR2: SQVTM, ANQGSEA. V was clipped by 5 bases and J by 3 bases, with 14 bases between them. The chain's CDR3 is CSVSTSLNYEQYF. The CDR3 bases are TGCAGCGTTTCCACTTCCCTAAACTACGAGCAGTACTTC.

The rearrangement uses TRBV6-4 and TRBJ1-1; D remains ambiguous. The ends were cut back, 4 bases at V and 0 bases at J, with 6 bases in the middle. Germline V lookup: CDR1 MRHNA, CDR2 SNTAGT. The CDR3 is made up of 13 amino acids. Here the CDR3 DNA reads TGTGCCAGCAGTGTGGCCATGAACACTGAAGCTTTCTTT. It specifies CASSVAMNTEAFF.

The chain uses TRBV21-1 and TRBJ2-6; the listed D gene, TRBD1, was not tested against the DNA. TRBV21-1 is a pseudogene locus. The CDR3 covers 17 residues. The CDR3 DNA follows: TGTGCCAGCAGCACCCGTCGCTCAGGGGCAGGGGCCAACGTCCTGACTTTC. Translation gives CASSTRRSGAGANVLTF.

The chain has TRBV4-1 and TRBJ1-1, with TRBD1 as a possible D gene (5 bases). Germline V gene lookup returns CDR1 MGHRA and CDR2 YSYEKL. The CDR3 runs 12 residues. V was clipped by 8 bases and J by 4 bases, with 11 bases between them. CDR3: CASFQGGTEAFF. The DNA for the CDR3 is TGCGCCAGCTTCCAGGGAGGCACTGAAGCTTTCTTT.

The chain employs TRBV2 and TRBJ2-1, with D perhaps TRBD2 (5 bases). Germline CDR1 and CDR2: SNHLY and FYNNEI. Trimming shortened V by 6 bases and J by 8 bases, and 11 bases separated the two germline ends. This CDR3 has 12 residues. The CDR3 bases are TGTGCCAGCAGGGCGGGTGCGTATGAGCAGTTCTTC. Protein sequence: CASRAGAYEQFF.

The DNA of the CDR3 is TGTGCCACTTCATTGGGCGACAATGAGCAGTTCTTC. Protein: CATSLGDNEQFF. This chain uses TRBV18 with TRBJ2-1; D remains unclear. Germline V gene data show CDR1 as KGHSH and CDR2 as LQKENI. The length of the CDR3 is 12 residues. The V gene lost 10 bases and the J gene lost 5 bases, with 12 bases spanning the gap.